The clone carrying this TCR beta chain has a count of ten or more. Its matching antigen is unknown. The sample belongs to a study of molecular identifiers for immune sequencing clone quantification. Study-wide background: In replicates, RNA taken from roughly 20,000 or 100,000 naive CD8 cells was divided five ways, and four portions underwent sequencing. Study-wide results and limits: Clones of above 20 RNA copies carried over 99% of effector molecules; in naive cells they carried under 1%.

With 0 bases removed from V and 0 bases from J, the gap between germline ends came to 5 bases. CDR3 length: 14 amino acids. From germline, CDR1 is MGHRA and CDR2 YSYEKL. Previously reported methods and listed TCR primers produced the bulk TCR libraries. TCRdb passed the PCR reads through MiXCR, listing each CDR3 protein once. The sample carries approximately 630,000 distinct CDR3 sequences, roughly 25% recorded once. The source is a human donor in good health. Some libraries in this study had Jurkat cell RNA spiked in. The chain carries TRBV4-1 and TRBJ2-5; the D is unclear. Material for sequencing was naive CD8+ T cells from blood, with Jurkat cell RNA spiked in. Subset in this sample: FACS-sorted CD8+CD4-CCR7+CD45RA+ naive T cells. DNA for the CDR3: TGCGCCAGCAGCCAAGATCGCAACCAAGAGACCCAGTACTTC. Translation gives CASSQDRNQETQYF.